The entry that follows covers one T cell receptor beta chain sequence. The antigen is not known. Only in-frame clones appear in the TCRdb table, and some are missing; sequencing was by immunoSEQ multiplex PCR. The top ten hold approximately 12% of the sample, which has about 3,700 clones, 73% seen once. These data are taken from a study of CD4+ T cells in melanoma. Study-wide findings and caveats: In melanoma, neoantigen-specific CD4+ T cells reportedly differed in differentiation state. CD8+ T cell, macrophage and B cell function reportedly correlated with neoantigen-specific CD4+ T cells.

This receptor was taken from a human donor with melanoma. Sequencing was performed on tumor tissue.

The CDR3 bases are TGTGCCAGCAGCTTAGGTACTGGCTACAATGAGCAGTTCTTC. Translating gives CASSLGTGYNEQFF. This chain joins TRBV7-6 and TRBJ2-1; D gene uncertain. The germline V and J ends were trimmed by 1 base and 3 bases, with 7 bases remaining between them. CDR3 size: 14 residues. From germline, CDR1 is SGHVS and CDR2 FNYEAQ.